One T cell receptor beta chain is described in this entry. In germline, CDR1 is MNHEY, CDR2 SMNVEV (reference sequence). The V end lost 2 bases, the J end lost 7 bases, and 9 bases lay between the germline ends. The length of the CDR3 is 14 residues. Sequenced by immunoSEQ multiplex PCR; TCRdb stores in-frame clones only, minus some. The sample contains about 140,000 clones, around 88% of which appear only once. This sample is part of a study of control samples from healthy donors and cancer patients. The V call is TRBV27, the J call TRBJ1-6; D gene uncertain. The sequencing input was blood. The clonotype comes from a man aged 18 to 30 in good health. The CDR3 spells CASSLMMGNSPLHF. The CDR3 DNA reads TGTGCCAGCAGTTTAATGATGGGAAATTCACCCCTCCACTTT.